This T cell receptor (beta chain) was found in a study of OX40 agonist ivuxolimab in advanced cancers. Looking at the study overall: Of mixed ages from about 23 to 79 and averaging around 60 years, the group was approximately 80% male. Past anti-PD-1, anti-PD-L1 or anti-CTLA-4 therapy was accepted, and around 40% had received some. Study-wide results and limits: Normalized T-cell clonal expansion was also low in some nonresponders. The study found that CD8+ T cells averaged more expanded clones than CD4+.

A note on this clone: Its specificity is unknown.

The CDR3 is 13 amino acids. The germline gives CDR1 LNHNV, CDR2 YYDKDF (reference sequence). Trimming stripped 3 bases from V and 2 bases from J, with 8 bases between. TCRdb's table, derived via immunoSEQ multiplex PCR, lists solely in-frame clones and lacks some. Of over 65,000 clones listed, under 95% are singletons. This rearrangement joins TRBV15 to TRBJ2-7; D remains unclear. The clonotype was recovered from an adult with an advanced solid tumor such as melanoma, head and neck, liver or kidney cancer. The sequenced sample was CD4+ or CD8+ T cells sorted from blood, obtained in a trial of the OX40 agonist ivuxolimab. CDR3 protein: CATSRERAYEQYF. The CDR3 DNA sequence: TGTGCCACCAGCAGGGAAAGGGCCTACGAGCAGTACTTC.